This T cell receptor (beta chain) was found in a study of shared clonotypes between healthy human individuals. Sorted-subset replicate PCR reactions contained roughly 210 ng DNA, corresponding to around 30,000 T cell genomes. Measured with immunoSEQ multiplex PCR; TCRdb has only the in-frame clones, and not every one. Of about 590,000 clones in the sample, roughly 96% are singletons; the top ten hold about 0.11%. On this clone itself: Its specificity is not known.

Naive CD8 cells lacked CD45RO, underwent positive selection for CCR7 and left out terminally differentiated effector memory CD45RA+ cells. Each sample came from a Caucasian adult donor living in Nashville, Tennessee. Study results and caveats: Sharing of clonotypes among donors was expected to vary with sequencing depth.

Sample: naive CD8+ T cells sorted from blood. The receptor was derived from a woman in her twenties or thirties in good health.

CDR3 bases: TGTGCCAGTAGTAGAGGGGGTAGCACTGAAGCTTTCTTT. Protein: CASSRGGSTEAFF. The gene calls are TRBV19 and TRBJ1-1; possibly TRBD1 for D (6 bases). V lost 4 bases to trimming and J lost 4 bases, with 10 bases between them. The CDR3 runs 13 residues. Germline values: CDR1 LNHDA, CDR2 SQIVND (reference sequence).